This T cell receptor (beta chain) was documented in a study of T-cell memory formation after mild COVID-19. Study observations and caveats: Clones contracting day 15 to 85 were balanced CD4/CD8; later expanders leaned CD4+.

TCRdb processed the 5' RACE reads anew with MiXCR; each CDR3 protein has one entry. The table includes 200,000 to 300,000 distinct CDR3 sequences, 15% to 20% detected once. This CDR3 region has 16 residues. Per germline, CDR1 MDHEN and CDR2 SYDVKM. The trim removed 2 bases at V and 1 base at J, leaving 5 bases unmatched. The sample holds a few counts of this clonotype. Its antigen is still unknown. Sequencing was done on a sample of PBMCs or a T cell subset sorted from them (not recorded which). The rearrangement uses TRBV28 and TRBJ2-3, with 8 nucleotides matching TRBD2. This clonotype originated in a man younger than 30 who had mild COVID-19 (a few samples of this study predate the infection). Cell type and time point are not known. The CDR3 DNA follows: TGTGCCAGCAGTTTAAATGGGCGGGGGGGCACAGATACGCAGTATTTT. The encoded protein is CASSLNGRGGTDTQYF.